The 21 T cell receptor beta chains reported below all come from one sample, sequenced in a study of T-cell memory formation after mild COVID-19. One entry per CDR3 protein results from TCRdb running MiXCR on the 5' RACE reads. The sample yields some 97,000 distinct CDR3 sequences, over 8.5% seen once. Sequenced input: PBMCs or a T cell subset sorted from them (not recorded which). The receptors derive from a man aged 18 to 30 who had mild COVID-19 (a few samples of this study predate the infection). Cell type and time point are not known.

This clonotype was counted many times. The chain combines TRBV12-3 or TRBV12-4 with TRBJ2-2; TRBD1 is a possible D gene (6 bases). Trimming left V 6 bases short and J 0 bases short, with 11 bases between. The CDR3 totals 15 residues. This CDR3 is CASRERQANTGELFF. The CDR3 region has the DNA TGTGCCAGCAGGGAGAGACAGGCGAACACCGGGGAGCTGTTTTTT.

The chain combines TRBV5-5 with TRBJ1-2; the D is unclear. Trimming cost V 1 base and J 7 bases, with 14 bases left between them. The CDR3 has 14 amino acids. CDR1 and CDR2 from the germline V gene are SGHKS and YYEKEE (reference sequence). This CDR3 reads CASSLPSLGSGYTF. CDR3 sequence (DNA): TGTGCCAGCAGCTTGCCTAGTTTAGGGTCTGGCTACACCTTC.

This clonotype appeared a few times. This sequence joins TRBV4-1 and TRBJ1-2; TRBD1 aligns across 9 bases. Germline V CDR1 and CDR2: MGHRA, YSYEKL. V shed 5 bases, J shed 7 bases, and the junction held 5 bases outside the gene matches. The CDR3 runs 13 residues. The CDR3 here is CASSGTGSSGYTF. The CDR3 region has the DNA TGCGCCAGCAGCGGGACAGGGTCGAGTGGCTACACCTTC.

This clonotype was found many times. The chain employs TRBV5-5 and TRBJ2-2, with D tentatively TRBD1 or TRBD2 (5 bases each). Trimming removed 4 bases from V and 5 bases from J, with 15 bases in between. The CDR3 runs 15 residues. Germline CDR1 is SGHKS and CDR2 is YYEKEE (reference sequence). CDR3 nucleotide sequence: TGTGCCAGCAGCCCCGAAGCAGGGAGAACCGGGGAGCTGTTTTTT. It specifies CASSPEAGRTGELFF.

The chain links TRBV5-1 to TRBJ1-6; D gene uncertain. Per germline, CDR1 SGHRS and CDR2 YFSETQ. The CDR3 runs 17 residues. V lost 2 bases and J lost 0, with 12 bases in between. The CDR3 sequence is CASSFDLLSSYNSPLHF. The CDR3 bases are TGCGCCAGCAGCTTTGACCTTTTAAGCTCCTATAATTCACCCCTCCACTTT.

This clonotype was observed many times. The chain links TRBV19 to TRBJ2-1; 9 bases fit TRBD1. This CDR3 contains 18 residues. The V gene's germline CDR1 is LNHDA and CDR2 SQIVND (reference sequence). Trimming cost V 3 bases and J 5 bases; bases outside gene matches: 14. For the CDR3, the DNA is TGTGCCAGTAGTATCCTGGGACAGGGCTTTTTATTCGACAATGAGCAGTTCTTC. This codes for CASSILGQGFLFDNEQFF.

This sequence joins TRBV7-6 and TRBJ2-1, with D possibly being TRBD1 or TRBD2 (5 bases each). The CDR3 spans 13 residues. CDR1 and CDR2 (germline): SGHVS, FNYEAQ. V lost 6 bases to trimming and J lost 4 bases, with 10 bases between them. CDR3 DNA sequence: TGTGCCAGCAGTCGGGACGGATACAATGAGCAGTTCTTC. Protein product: CASSRDGYNEQFF.

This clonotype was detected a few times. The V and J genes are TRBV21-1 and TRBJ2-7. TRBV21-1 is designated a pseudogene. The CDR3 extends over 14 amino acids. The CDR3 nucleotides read TGTGCCAGCAGCAAAGGCTTGGGGTCGGACGAGCAGTACGTC. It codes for CASSKGLGSDEQYV.

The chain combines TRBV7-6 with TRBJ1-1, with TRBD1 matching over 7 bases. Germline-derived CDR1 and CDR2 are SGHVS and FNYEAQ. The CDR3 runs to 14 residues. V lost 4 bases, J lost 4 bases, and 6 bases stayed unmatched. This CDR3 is CASSSTGAGTEAFF. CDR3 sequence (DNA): TGTGCCAGCAGCTCTACAGGGGCAGGCACTGAAGCTTTCTTT.

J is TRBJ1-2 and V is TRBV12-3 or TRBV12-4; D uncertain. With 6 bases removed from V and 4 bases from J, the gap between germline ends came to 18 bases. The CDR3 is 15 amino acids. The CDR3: CASSHQDGPFYGYTF. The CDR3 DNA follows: TGTGCCAGCAGCCACCAGGACGGACCATTCTATGGCTACACCTTC.

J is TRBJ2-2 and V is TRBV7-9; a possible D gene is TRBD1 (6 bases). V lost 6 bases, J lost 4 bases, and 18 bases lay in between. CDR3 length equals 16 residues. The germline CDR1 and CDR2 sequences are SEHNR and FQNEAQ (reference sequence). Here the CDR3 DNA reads TGTGCCAGCAGTCGAACACCGGGACAAAGCACCGGGGAGCTGTTTTTT. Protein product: CASSRTPGQSTGELFF.

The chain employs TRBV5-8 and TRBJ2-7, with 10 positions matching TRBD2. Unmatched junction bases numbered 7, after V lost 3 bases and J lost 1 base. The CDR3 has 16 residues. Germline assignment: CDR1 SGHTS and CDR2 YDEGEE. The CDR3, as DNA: TGTGCCAGCAGCTCCCATAGCGGGGGGAGATCCTACGAGCAGTACGTC. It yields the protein CASSSHSGGRSYEQYV.

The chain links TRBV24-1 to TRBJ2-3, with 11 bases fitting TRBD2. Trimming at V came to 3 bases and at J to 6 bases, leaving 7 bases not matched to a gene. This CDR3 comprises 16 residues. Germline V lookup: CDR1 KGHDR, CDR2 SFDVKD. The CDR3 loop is CATSDPLTSGVDTQYF. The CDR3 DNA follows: TGTGCCACCAGTGATCCGTTGACTAGCGGGGTCGATACGCAGTATTTT.

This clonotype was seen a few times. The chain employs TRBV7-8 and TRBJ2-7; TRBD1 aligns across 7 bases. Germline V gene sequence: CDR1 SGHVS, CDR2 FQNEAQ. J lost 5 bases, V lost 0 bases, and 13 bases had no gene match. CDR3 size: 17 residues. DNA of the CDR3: TGTGCCAGCAGCTTAGCGAGCCAGGGGGTGAGGTATGACGAGCAGTACTTC. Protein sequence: CASSLASQGVRYDEQYF.

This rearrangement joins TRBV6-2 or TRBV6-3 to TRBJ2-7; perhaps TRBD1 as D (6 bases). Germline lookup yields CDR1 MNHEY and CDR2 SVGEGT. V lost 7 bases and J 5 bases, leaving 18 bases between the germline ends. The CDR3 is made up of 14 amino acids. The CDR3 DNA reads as TGTGCCAGCACCCATCAGGGGATGAAAAACGAGCAGTACGTC. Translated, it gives CASTHQGMKNEQYV.

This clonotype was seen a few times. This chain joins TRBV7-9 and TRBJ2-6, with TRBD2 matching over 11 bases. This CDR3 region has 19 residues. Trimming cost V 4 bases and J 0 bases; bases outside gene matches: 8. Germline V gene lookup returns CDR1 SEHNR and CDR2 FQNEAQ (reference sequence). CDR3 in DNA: TGTGCCAGCAGCTCACCTCTAGCGGGGGGCCTCTCTGGGGCCAACGTCCTGACTTTC. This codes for CASSSPLAGGLSGANVLTF.

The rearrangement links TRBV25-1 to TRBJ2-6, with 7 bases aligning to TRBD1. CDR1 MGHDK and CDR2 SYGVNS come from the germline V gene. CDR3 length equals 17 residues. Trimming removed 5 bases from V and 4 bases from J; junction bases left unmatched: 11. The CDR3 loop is CASSPSTGLFGANVLTF. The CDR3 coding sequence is TGTGCCAGCAGTCCGTCGACAGGGTTATTCGGGGCCAACGTCCTGACTTTC.

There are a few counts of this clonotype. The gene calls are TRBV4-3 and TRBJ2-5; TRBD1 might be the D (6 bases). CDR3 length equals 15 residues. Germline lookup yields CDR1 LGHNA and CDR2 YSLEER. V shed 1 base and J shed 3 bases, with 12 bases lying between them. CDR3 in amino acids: CASSQGSTGKETQYF. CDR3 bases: TGCGCCAGCAGCCAAGGGTCTACAGGGAAAGAGACCCAGTACTTC.

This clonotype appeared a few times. This CDR3 reads CASSYGDATRELFF. As DNA, the CDR3 is TGTGCCAGCAGCTACGGTGACGCTACGAGGGAGCTGTTTTTT. The V call is TRBV5-6, the J call TRBJ2-2; D is unresolved. The CDR3 totals 14 residues. CDR1 SGHDT and CDR2 YYEEEE come from the germline V gene. V lost 3 bases to trimming and J lost 9 bases, with 15 bases between them.

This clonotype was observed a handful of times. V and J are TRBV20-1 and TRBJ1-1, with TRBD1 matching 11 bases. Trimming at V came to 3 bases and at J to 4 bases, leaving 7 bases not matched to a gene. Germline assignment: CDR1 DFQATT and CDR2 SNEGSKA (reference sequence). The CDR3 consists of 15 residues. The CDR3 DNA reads TGCAGTGCTAGCTTCCTGGACAGGGGGCCCACTGAAGCTTTCTTT. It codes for CSASFLDRGPTEAFF.

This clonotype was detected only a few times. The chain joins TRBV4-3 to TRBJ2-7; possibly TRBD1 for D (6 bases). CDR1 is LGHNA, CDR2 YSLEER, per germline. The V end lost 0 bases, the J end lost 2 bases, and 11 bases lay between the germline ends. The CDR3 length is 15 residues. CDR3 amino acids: CASSQDVGGAYEQYF. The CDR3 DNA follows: TGCGCCAGCAGCCAAGATGTAGGGGGAGCCTACGAGCAGTACTTC.